This T cell receptor (beta chain) was recorded in a study of CD8 T cells in ankylosing spondylitis. CDR1 and CDR2 from the germline V gene are SEHNR and FQNEAQ (reference sequence). The CDR3 consists of 15 residues. Losses at the gene ends were 5 bases for V and 9 bases for J; bases not matched to a gene: 10. This clonotype was detected ten times or more. Its antigen is not known. TCRdb reprocessed the 5' RACE reads via MiXCR and lists one record per CDR3 protein. The sample includes 200,000 to 300,000 distinct CDR3 sequences, around 9.2% of them seen just once. General study findings and limits: Significantly higher representation of disease-linked clones was reported for matched ankylosing spondylitis synovial fluid.

The chain recombines TRBV7-9 with TRBJ1-6; the match to TRBD1 covers 7 bases. Sequenced input: blood, either unsorted or a sorted T cell fraction (not recorded which). The clonotype was recovered from a male donor with ankylosing spondylitis or in good health (not recorded which). The chain's CDR3 is CASSPPTGIPSPLHF. The CDR3 DNA sequence: TGTGCCAGCAGCCCCCCGACAGGGATCCCTTCACCCCTCCACTTT.